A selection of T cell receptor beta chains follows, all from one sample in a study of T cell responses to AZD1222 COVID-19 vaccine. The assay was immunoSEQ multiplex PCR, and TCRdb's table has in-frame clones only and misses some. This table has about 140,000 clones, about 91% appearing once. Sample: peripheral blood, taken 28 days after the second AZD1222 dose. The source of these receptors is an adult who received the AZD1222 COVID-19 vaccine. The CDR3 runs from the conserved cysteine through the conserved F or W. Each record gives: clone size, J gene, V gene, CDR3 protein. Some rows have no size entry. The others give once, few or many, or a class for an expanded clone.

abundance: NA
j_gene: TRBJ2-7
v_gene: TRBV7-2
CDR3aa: CASSLVGHKHF

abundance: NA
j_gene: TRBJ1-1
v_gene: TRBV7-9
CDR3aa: CASSLVGYRVDTEAFF

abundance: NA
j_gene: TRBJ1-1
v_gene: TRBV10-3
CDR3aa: CAISESNGFTEAFF

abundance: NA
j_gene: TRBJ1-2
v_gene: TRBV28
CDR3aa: CASGTLHGYTF

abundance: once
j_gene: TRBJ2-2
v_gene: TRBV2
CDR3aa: CATEGPGELFF

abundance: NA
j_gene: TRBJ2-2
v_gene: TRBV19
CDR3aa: CATTRLDTGELFF

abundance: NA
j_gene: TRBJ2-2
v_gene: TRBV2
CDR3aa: CASSPSRGTGELFF

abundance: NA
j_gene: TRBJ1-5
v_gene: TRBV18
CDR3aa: CASSITVGQGDQPQHF

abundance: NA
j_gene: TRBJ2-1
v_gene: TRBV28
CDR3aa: CASSLNRGEQFF

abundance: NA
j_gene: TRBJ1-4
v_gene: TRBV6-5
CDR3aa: CASSYSGNSGLEKLFF

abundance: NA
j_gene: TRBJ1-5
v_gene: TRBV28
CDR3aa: CASIPTSGVGNQPQHF

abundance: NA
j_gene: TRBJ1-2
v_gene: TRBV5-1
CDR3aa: CASSPGGDLYGYTF

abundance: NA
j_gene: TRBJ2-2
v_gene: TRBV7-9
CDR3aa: CASTPRGMGELFF

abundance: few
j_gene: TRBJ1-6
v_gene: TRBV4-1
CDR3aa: CASSQDFNSPLHF

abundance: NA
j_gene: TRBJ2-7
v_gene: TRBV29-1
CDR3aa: CSANRGYEQYF

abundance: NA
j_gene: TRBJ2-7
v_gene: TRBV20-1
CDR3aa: CSASRQAWGGEQYF

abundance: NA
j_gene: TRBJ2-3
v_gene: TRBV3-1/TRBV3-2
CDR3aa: CASSQDLLAETDTQYF

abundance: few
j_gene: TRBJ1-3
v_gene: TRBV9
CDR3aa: CASSPRDRGNTIYF

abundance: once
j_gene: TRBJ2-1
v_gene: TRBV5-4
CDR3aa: CASSPGLAVHNEQFF

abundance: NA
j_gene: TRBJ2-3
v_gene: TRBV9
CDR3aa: CASSVGQGNTDTQYF

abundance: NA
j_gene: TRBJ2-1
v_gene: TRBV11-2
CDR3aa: CASSSGLAGGNEQFF

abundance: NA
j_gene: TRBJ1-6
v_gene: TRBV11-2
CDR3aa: CASTSLMGGRGDSPLHF

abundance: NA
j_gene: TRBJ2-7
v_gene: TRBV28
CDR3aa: CASRSGGSSYEQYF